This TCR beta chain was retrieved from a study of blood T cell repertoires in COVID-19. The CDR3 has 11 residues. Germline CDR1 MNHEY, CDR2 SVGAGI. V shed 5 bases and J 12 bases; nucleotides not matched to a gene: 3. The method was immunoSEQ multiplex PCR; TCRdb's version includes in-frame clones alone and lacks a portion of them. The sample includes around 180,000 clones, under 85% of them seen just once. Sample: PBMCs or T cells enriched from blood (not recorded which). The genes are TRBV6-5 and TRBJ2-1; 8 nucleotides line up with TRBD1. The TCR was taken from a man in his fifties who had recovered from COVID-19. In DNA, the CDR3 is TGTGCCAGCAGTATGGACAGGGCGCAGTTCTTC. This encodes CASSMDRAQFF.